Presented here are 13 T cell receptor beta chains from one specimen sequenced in a study of T cells in Graves' hyperthyroidism and ophthalmopathy. TCR beta CDR3 sequences were amplified from RNA transcripts. First-round RT-PCR with HTBI primers amplified the TCR CDR3 region. TCRdb re-derived calls from the multiplex PCR reads in MiXCR, one entry per CDR3 protein. Among 350,000 or so distinct CDR3 sequences listed, 18% were seen once. The sequenced material came from blood. The receptors derive from a woman aged 40 to 50 with Graves' ophthalmopathy.

This clonotype was observed at least ten times. The chain joins TRBV19 to TRBJ1-1, with unresolved D. CDR3 length: 14 amino acids. Trimming removed 0 bases from V and 4 bases from J, with 9 bases in between. Germline values: CDR1 LNHDA, CDR2 SQIVND (reference sequence). The CDR3 nucleotides are TGTGCCAGTAGTATAGATCGGAGAGGCACTGAAGCTTTCTTT. This encodes CASSIDRRGTEAFF.

This clonotype was observed at least ten times. The chain is built from TRBV5-1 and TRBJ1-2; possible D gene TRBD1, 6 bases. CDR3 length: 14 residues. Trimming pared 4 bases from V and 4 bases from J, leaving 14 bases between. Germline loops: CDR1 SGHRS, CDR2 YFSETQ. CDR3 sequence reads: CASSLGQSSYGYTF. Here the CDR3 DNA reads TGCGCCAGCAGCCTCGGACAGTCCTCCTATGGCTACACCTTC.

The chain has TRBV2 and TRBJ1-1; a weak D match, TRBD1 (5 bases). The CDR3 length is 14 residues. Germline V CDR1 and CDR2: SNHLY, FYNNEI. Trimming left V 5 bases short and J 4 bases short, with 14 bases between. The DNA for the CDR3 is TGTGCCAGCAGTAGGTTTGGGGCGGTCACTGAAGCTTTCTTT. Amino acids: CASSRFGAVTEAFF.

In DNA, the CDR3 is TGTGCCAGCTCGTACGGACAGGGTTATTTCTTT. Its protein product is CASSYGQGYFF. V and J are TRBV18 and TRBJ1-1; 8 positions match TRBD1. The CDR3 covers 11 residues. Per the germline V gene, CDR1 is KGHSH and CDR2 is LQKENI. V dropped 6 bases and J dropped 13; count of bases not matched to a gene: 7.

There are many counts of this clonotype. The chain links TRBV11-2 to TRBJ2-5; D could derive from TRBD1 or TRBD2 (5 bases each). Per the germline V gene, CDR1 is SGHAT and CDR2 is FQNNGV. Trimming shortened V by 1 base and J by 5 bases, and 14 bases separated the two germline ends. This CDR3 spans 15 amino acids. The DNA for the CDR3 is TGTGCCAGCAGCTTAGTGGGGGAGATGGAGGAGACCCAGTACTTC. It codes for CASSLVGEMEETQYF.

This clonotype was observed many times. The gene calls are TRBV28 and TRBJ1-6; D uncertain. This CDR3 spans 18 amino acids. Trimming cost V 3 bases and J 0 bases, with 15 bases left between them. Per the germline V gene, CDR1 is MDHEN and CDR2 is SYDVKM. CDR3: CASSFGQKGSSYNSPLHF. CDR3 bases: TGTGCCAGCAGTTTTGGGCAAAAAGGGAGCTCCTATAATTCACCCCTCCACTTT.

This clonotype came up many times. J is TRBJ2-2 and V is TRBV7-2; TRBD1 aligns across 10 bases. Trimming cost V 4 bases and J 6 bases; bases outside gene matches: 5. Per the germline V gene, CDR1 is SGHTA and CDR2 is FQGNSA. The CDR3 consists of 15 residues. CDR3 residues: CASSYAGTGAGELFF. The CDR3 region has the DNA TGTGCCAGCAGCTATGCCGGGACAGGGGCCGGGGAGCTGTTTTTT.

This clonotype was observed at least ten times. The V gene is TRBV10-1, the J gene TRBJ2-2, with TRBD1 identical over 7 bases. After removal of 0 bases from V and 3 bases from J, the junction contained 7 bases not matched to a gene. CDR1 is WNHNN and CDR2 is SYGVQD in the germline V gene (reference sequence). The CDR3 contains 17 residues. CDR3 protein: CASSESRDSYYTGELFF. The DNA of the CDR3 is TGCGCCAGCAGTGAGTCGAGGGACAGCTACTACACCGGGGAGCTGTTTTTT.

At least ten counts were recorded for this clonotype. The chain recombines TRBV27 with TRBJ2-7, with D possibly being TRBD2 (6 bases). The CDR3 is made up of 15 amino acids. From germline, CDR1 is MNHEY and CDR2 SMNVEV (reference sequence). V dropped 2 bases and J dropped 1 base, with 12 bases sitting between them. CDR3 loop: CASSLSRGGSYEQYF. CDR3 coding DNA: TGTGCCAGCAGTTTAAGTCGTGGAGGGTCCTACGAGCAGTACTTC.

The sample holds many counts of this clonotype. V and J are TRBV12-3 or TRBV12-4 and TRBJ2-2, with TRBD1 matching 7 bases. This CDR3 contains 15 residues. V trimming: 2 bases; J trimming: 6 bases; junction bases outside the gene matches: 6. The chain's CDR3 is CASSLSDRAPGELFF. The DNA for the CDR3 is TGTGCCAGCAGTTTAAGTGACAGGGCCCCCGGGGAGCTGTTTTTT.

This clonotype was seen many times. This sequence joins TRBV6-2 or TRBV6-3 and TRBJ2-7; D is tentatively TRBD1 or TRBD2 (6 bases each). Germline V gene lookup returns CDR1 MNHEY and CDR2 SVGEGT. Trimming removed 6 bases from V and 5 bases from J, with 17 bases in between. The CDR3 loop spans 14 amino acids. The CDR3 spells CASSPRGVLNEQYF. The CDR3 DNA reads as TGTGCCAGCAGCCCGAGGGGGGTTCTCAACGAGCAGTACTTC.

A single count supports this clonotype. The genes are TRBV27 and TRBJ2-2, with D possibly TRBD1 on 5 matching bases. The CDR3 totals 17 residues. Looked up from germline, CDR1 is MNHEY and CDR2 is SMNVEV (reference sequence). V dropped 7 bases and J dropped 4 bases, with 22 bases sitting between them. Here the CDR3 reads CASNPARAGSGTGELFF. The CDR3 nucleotides read TGTGCCAGCAATCCTGCACGGGCAGGGTCGGGCACCGGGGAGCTGTTTTTT.

This clonotype was counted at least ten times. The chain is built from TRBV11-2 and TRBJ2-2; 11 nucleotides align to TRBD1. J lost 2 bases, V lost 3 bases, and 2 bases had no gene match. CDR1 is SGHAT, CDR2 FQNNGV, per germline. The CDR3 runs to 16 residues. CDR3 in DNA: TGTGCCAGCAGCTTTGGGACAGGGGGAAACACCGGGGAGCTGTTTTTT. Its translation is CASSFGTGGNTGELFF. Full variable domain (remainder filled in from reference TRBV11-2 and TRBJ2-2): EAGVAQSPRYKIIEKRQSVAFWCNPISGHATLYWYQQILGQGPKLLIQFQNNGVVDDSQLPKDRFSAERLKGVDSTLKIQPAKLEDSAVYLCASSFGTGGNTGELFFGEGSRLTVL.